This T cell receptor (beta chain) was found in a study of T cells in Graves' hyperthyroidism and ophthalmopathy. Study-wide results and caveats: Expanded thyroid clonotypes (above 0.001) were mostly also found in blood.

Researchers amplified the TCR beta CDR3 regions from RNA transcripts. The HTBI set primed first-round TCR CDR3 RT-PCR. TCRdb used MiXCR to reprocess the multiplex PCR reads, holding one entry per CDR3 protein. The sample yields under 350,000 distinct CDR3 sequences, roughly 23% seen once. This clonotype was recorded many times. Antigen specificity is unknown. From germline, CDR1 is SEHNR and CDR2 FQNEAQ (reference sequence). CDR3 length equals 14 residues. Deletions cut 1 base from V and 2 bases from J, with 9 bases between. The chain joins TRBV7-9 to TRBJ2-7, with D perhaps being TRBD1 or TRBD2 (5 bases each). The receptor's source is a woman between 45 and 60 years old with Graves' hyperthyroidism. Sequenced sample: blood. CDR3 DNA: TGTGCCAGCAGCTTAGGGGACGGAACCTACGAGCAGTACTTC. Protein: CASSLGDGTYEQYF.